The rows below give T cell receptor beta chains drawn from one sample of a study of control samples from healthy donors and cancer patients. The protocol was immunoSEQ multiplex PCR, while the TCRdb copy is restricted to in-frame clones and leaves out a portion. The repertoire includes 100,000 to 150,000 clones, around nine tenths of them detected once, and over 2% sits in the top ten. The sequencing input was blood. These receptors were collected from a man aged 18 to 29 in good health. The CDR3 runs from the conserved cysteine through the conserved F or W. D genes are given only for firm matches. Some rows have no size entry. The others give once, few or many, or a class for an expanded clone.

TRBV7-2	.	.	TRBJ2-1	CASSAGASTYNEQFF	TGTGCCAGCAGCGCCGGGGCTAGCACCTACAATGAGCAGTTCTTC
TRBV7-8	.	.	TRBJ1-3	CASSLARVGGNTIYF	TGTGCCAGCAGCTTGGCACGAGTCGGAGGAAACACCATATATTTT
TRBV3-1/TRBV3-2	.	.	TRBJ1-2	CASSLEGGGYTF	TGTGCCAGCAGCCTCGAGGGGGGAGGCTACACCTTC
TRBV5-4	.	.	TRBJ2-7	CASSLPGTGVFEQYF	TGTGCCAGCAGCTTGCCGGGCACCGGAGTCTTCGAGCAGTACTTC
TRBV10-3	.	TRBD2	TRBJ2-1	CAVLDTSGSYNEQFF	TGTGCCGTCCTGGATACTAGCGGTTCTTACAATGAGCAGTTCTTC
TRBV27	.	.	TRBJ1-5	CASSQFFSNQPQHF	TGTGCCAGCAGTCAATTTTTTAGCAATCAGCCCCAGCATTTT
TRBV3-1/TRBV3-2	.	TRBD1	TRBJ2-5	CASSQVGTGGSETQYF	TGTGCCAGCAGCCAAGTAGGGACAGGGGGCTCAGAGACCCAGTACTTC
TRBV9	.	.	TRBJ1-1	CASSVGGRNTEAFF	TGTGCCAGCAGCGTAGGGGGGAGGAACACTGAAGCTTTCTTT
TRBV14	.	.	TRBJ2-5	CASSQESGLQETQYF	TGTGCCAGCAGCCAAGAGTCGGGGTTGCAAGAGACCCAGTACTTC
TRBV6-5	few	.	TRBJ1-1	CASSPQGVEAFF	TGTGCCAGCAGTCCACAGGGCGTCGAAGCTTTCTTT
TRBV7-6	.	.	TRBJ2-5	CASSRGGQETQYF	TGTGCCAGCAGCAGGGGGGGTCAAGAGACCCAGTACTTC
TRBV5-1	.	.	TRBJ1-5	CASSLDGDEDQPQHF	TGCGCCAGCAGCTTGGATGGGGATGAGGATCAGCCCCAGCATTTT
TRBV5-4	.	.	TRBJ2-5	CASSALPFRVGFKETQYF	TGTGCCAGCAGCGCACTCCCGTTCAGGGTGGGGTTTAAGGAGACCCAGTACTTC
TRBV7-3	.	TRBD1	TRBJ1-6	CASSLGQGSNSPLHF	TGTGCCAGCAGCTTGGGACAGGGGTCTAATTCACCCCTCCACTTT
TRBV3-1/TRBV3-2	few	.	TRBJ2-5	CASSQAGGGPGLAIEETQYF	TGTGCCAGCAGCCAAGCAGGGGGCGGACCTGGACTAGCGATTGAAGAGACCCAGTACTTC
TRBV6-5	.	TRBD2	TRBJ2-7	CASSYSGGTYEQYF	TGTGCCAGCAGTTACTCCGGGGGGACCTACGAGCAGTACTTC
TRBV6-2/TRBV6-3	.	TRBD1	TRBJ1-2	CASSYPGRAGGENYGYTF	TGTGCCAGCAGTTACCCGGGCCGTGCAGGGGGCGAAAACTATGGCTACACCTTC
TRBV27	.	.	TRBJ2-2	CASSFSNTGELFF	TGTGCCAGCAGTTTCTCGAACACCGGGGAGCTGTTTTTT
TRBV20-1	.	TRBD1	TRBJ1-6	CSASLPAGGVVGDSPLHF	TGCAGTGCTAGTCTTCCGGCAGGGGGCGTTGTAGGTGATTCACCCCTCCACTTT
TRBV28	once	TRBD2	TRBJ2-1	CASSLMGGWNEQFF	TGTGCCAGCAGTTTAATGGGAGGGTGGAATGAGCAGTTCTTC
TRBV7-2	.	.	TRBJ2-1	CASSFAVSVQYNEQFF	TGTGCCAGCAGCTTTGCCGTTTCGGTTCAATACAATGAGCAGTTCTTC
TRBV2	.	TRBD2	TRBJ2-1	CASSGAGDGNEQFF	TGTGCCAGCAGTGGAGCGGGAGACGGCAATGAGCAGTTCTTC
TRBV7-9	.	TRBD2	TRBJ2-1	CASTAGGNEQFF	TGTGCCAGCACAGCGGGGGGTAATGAGCAGTTCTTC
TRBV5-1	.	TRBD1	TRBJ1-1	CASSVDRADTEAFF	TGCGCCAGCAGCGTTGACAGGGCGGACACTGAAGCTTTCTTT
TRBV6-1	.	TRBD1	TRBJ2-7	CASSETGETHEQYF	TGTGCCAGCAGTGAGACAGGGGAAACCCACGAGCAGTACTTC
TRBV5-1	.	TRBD1	TRBJ1-2	CASSLDIGTGRTLGYTF	TGCGCCAGCAGCTTGGATATAGGGACAGGTCGTACCCTAGGCTACACCTTC
TRBV7-6	.	.	TRBJ2-3	CASSFGSTDTQYF	TGTGCCAGCAGCTTCGGGTCCACAGATACGCAGTATTTT
TRBV28	.	.	TRBJ1-3	CASSFAGNLGNTIYF	TGTGCCAGCAGTTTCGCCGGCAACCTTGGAAACACCATATATTTT
TRBV10-3	.	.	TRBJ2-7	CAISGSDAVSYEQYF	TGTGCCATCAGTGGTTCCGACGCAGTATCCTACGAGCAGTACTTC
TRBV6-5	.	.	TRBJ1-5	CAKPQGSSNQPQHF	TGTGCCAAGCCTCAGGGGAGTAGCAATCAGCCCCAGCATTTT
TRBV18	.	.	TRBJ2-6	CASSPAGIGSGANVLTF	TGTGCCAGCTCACCAGCAGGGATCGGGTCCGGGGCCAACGTCCTGACTTTC
TRBV6-5	.	.	TRBJ1-4	CASSYSSGAEKLFF	TGTGCCAGCAGTTACTCGAGTGGGGCCGAAAAACTGTTTTTT
TRBV12-3/TRBV12-4	.	.	TRBJ2-3	CASSLALYTQYF	TGTGCCAGCAGTTTAGCGCTGTATACGCAGTATTTT
TRBV7-8	once	.	TRBJ1-2	CASSSGKFQGGYTF	TGTGCCAGCAGCTCAGGGAAATTCCAAGGGGGCTACACCTTC
TRBV5-1	once	.	TRBJ2-6	CASSLPGSSGANVLTF	TGCGCCAGCAGCTTACCCGGAAGCTCTGGGGCCAACGTCCTGACTTTC
TRBV12-5	once	.	TRBJ2-5	CASGPRLAGTQYF	TGTGCTAGTGGGCCCCGCTTGGCGGGGACCCAGTACTTC
TRBV2	.	TRBD1	TRBJ1-3	CASSAGQGNTIYF	TGTGCCAGCAGTGCGGGACAGGGAAACACCATATATTTT
TRBV5-1	.	.	TRBJ1-2	CASSADRHYTF	TGCGCCAGCAGCGCCGACAGGCACTACACCTTC
TRBV28	.	.	TRBJ1-5	CASMESNQPQHF	TGTGCCAGCATGGAGAGCAATCAGCCCCAGCATTTT
TRBV19	.	TRBD1	TRBJ1-3	CASSTPTGAMGNTIYF	TGTGCCAGTAGTACGCCGACAGGGGCCATGGGAAACACCATATATTTT
TRBV2	.	TRBD1	TRBJ1-5	CASSGVGTGTNQPQHF	TGTGCCAGCAGTGGAGTAGGGACAGGGACCAATCAGCCCCAGCATTTT
TRBV10-3	once	TRBD1	TRBJ1-1	CAISLNRGDTEAFF	TGTGCCATCAGCCTAAACAGGGGTGACACTGAAGCTTTCTTT
TRBV18	few	.	TRBJ2-7	CASSPGQADREQYF	TGTGCCAGCTCACCAGGCCAGGCCGACCGGGAGCAGTACTTC
TRBV24-1	.	TRBD2	TRBJ2-3	CATSAYGGEDTQYF	TGTGCCACCAGTGCCTATGGGGGGGAAGATACGCAGTATTTT
TRBV10-3	.	.	TRBJ1-2	CATRDGGNGYTF	TGTGCCACCCGGGACGGGGGGAATGGCTACACCTTC
TRBV7-9	once	.	TRBJ2-1	CASSLALGRSEQFF	TGTGCCAGCAGCTTAGCCCTAGGTCGTAGCGAGCAGTTCTTC
TRBV3-1/TRBV3-2	.	TRBD2	TRBJ2-7	CASSLRVGLGYEQYF	TGTGCCAGCAGCCTAAGGGTCGGACTAGGCTACGAGCAGTACTTC
TRBV6-2/TRBV6-3	.	.	TRBJ2-2	CASSSPTLNTGELFF	TGTGCCAGCAGTTCCCCGACCTTAAACACCGGGGAGCTGTTTTTT
TRBV3-1/TRBV3-2	many	.	TRBJ2-5	CASSQFLGAQETQYF	TGTGCCAGCAGCCAGTTCCTCGGGGCCCAAGAGACCCAGTACTTC
TRBV3-1/TRBV3-2	.	.	TRBJ2-7	CASSQEGQVYEQYF	TGTGCCAGCAGCCAAGAAGGGCAGGTTTACGAGCAGTACTTC
TRBV5-8	.	.	TRBJ1-5	CASSLERGQPQHF	TGTGCCAGCAGCTTGGAACGGGGTCAGCCCCAGCATTTT
TRBV9	.	TRBD2	TRBJ2-1	CASSPRAGGRGHEQFF	TGTGCCAGCAGCCCCCGAGCGGGAGGGAGGGGGCATGAGCAGTTCTTC
TRBV5-1	once	TRBD1	TRBJ1-4	CASSLFEGQGDEKLFF	TGCGCCAGCAGCTTGTTTGAAGGACAGGGGGATGAAAAACTGTTTTTT
TRBV10-1	.	.	TRBJ2-1	CASSVGLGGNEQFF	TGCGCCAGCAGTGTGGGACTTGGTGGCAATGAGCAGTTCTTC